The entry that follows covers one T cell receptor beta chain sequence. This record comes from a study of T cell responses to AZD1222 COVID-19 vaccine. This CDR3 comprises 15 residues. Germline lookup yields CDR1 SGDLS and CDR2 YYNGEE. The ends were cut back, 3 bases at V and 3 bases at J, with 16 bases in the middle. Libraries were prepared by immunoSEQ multiplex PCR; TCRdb keeps only in-frame clonotypes and omits some of them. In the table there are some 120,000 clones, approximately 92% of which are singletons. The sequence came from an adult who received the AZD1222 COVID-19 vaccine. The chain uses TRBV9 and TRBJ2-7, with a weak D call TRBD2 (5 bases). Here the sequenced sample was peripheral blood, taken 28 days after the second AZD1222 dose. The chain's CDR3 is CASSAGLSTDYEQYF. In DNA, the CDR3 is TGTGCCAGCAGCGCGGGGTTGAGTACTGACTACGAGCAGTACTTC. Together with reference TRBV9 and TRBJ2-7, the CDR3 gives the full variable domain: DSGVTQTPKHLITATGQRVTLRCSPRSGDLSVYWYQQSLDQGLQFLIQYYNGEERAKGNILERFSAQQFPDLHSELNLSSLELGDSALYFCASSAGLSTDYEQYFGPGTRLTVT.